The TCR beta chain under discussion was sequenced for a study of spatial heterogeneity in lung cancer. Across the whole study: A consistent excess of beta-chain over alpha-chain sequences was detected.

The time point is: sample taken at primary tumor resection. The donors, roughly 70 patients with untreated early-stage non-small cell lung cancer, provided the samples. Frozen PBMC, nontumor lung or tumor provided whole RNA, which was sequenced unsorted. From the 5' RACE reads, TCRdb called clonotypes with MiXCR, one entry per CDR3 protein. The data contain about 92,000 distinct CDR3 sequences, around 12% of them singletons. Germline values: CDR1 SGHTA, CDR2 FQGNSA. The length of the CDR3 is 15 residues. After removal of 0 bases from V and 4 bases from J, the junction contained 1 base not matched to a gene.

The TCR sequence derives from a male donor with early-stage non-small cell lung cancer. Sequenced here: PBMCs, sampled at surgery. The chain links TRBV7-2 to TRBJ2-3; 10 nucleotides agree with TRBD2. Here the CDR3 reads CASSLAAGGSDTQYF. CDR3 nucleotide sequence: TGTGCCAGCAGCTTAGCAGCGGGAGGGTCAGATACGCAGTATTTT.